This TCR beta chain is from a study of PD-1 blockade in classical Hodgkin lymphoma. The assay was immunoSEQ multiplex PCR, and TCRdb's table has in-frame clones only and misses some. Altogether some 48,000 clones are present, 80% being singletons, with the ten largest covering under 20%. Germline CDR1 reads MNHEY; CDR2 reads SVGAGI. Deletions cut 4 bases from V and 6 bases from J, with 10 bases between. This CDR3 contains 13 residues. Time point described: cycle 4 day 1 (C4D1), after less than 7 weeks of nivolumab. All the patients suffered relapse after autologous stem cell transplantation, and brentuximab vedotin exposure differed. This clone was observed a single time.

Source: peripheral blood mononuclear cells (PBMCs), taken before the fourth cycle of nivolumab. V usage is TRBV6-5 and J usage is TRBJ1-5; D perhaps matches TRBD1 (5 bases). This receptor was obtained from a human donor with classical Hodgkin lymphoma. This CDR3 reads CASSSGQPQPQHF. DNA for the CDR3: TGTGCCAGCAGTTCGGGGCAACCTCAGCCCCAGCATTTT.